These 28 T cell receptor beta chains originate from one sample sequenced in a study of Graves' ophthalmopathy and Graves' hyperthyroidism. For repertoire sequencing, the TCR beta CDR3 regions were amplified from RNA transcripts. Second-round multiplex PCR followed a first-round RT-PCR using HTBI primers. TCRdb reprocessed the multiplex PCR reads via MiXCR and lists one record per CDR3 protein. The table has 300,000 to 450,000 distinct CDR3 sequences, 15% to 20% seen once. Source material: peripheral blood. The source is an adult woman with stable Graves' hyperthyroidism.

This clonotype came up many times. The rearrangement links TRBV20-1 to TRBJ2-7; TRBD2 matches at 10 bases. With 1 base clipped from V and 3 bases from J, the junction kept 3 bases outside the gene matches. Germline CDR1 DFQATT, CDR2 SNEGSKA (reference sequence). The CDR3 runs 14 residues. CDR3 DNA sequence: TGCAGTGCTAGAGCACTAGCGGGGTACTACGAGCAGTACTTC. This gives the protein CSARALAGYYEQYF.

This clonotype showed up many times. The genes are TRBV28 and TRBJ1-1, with 8 bases identical to TRBD1. The germline CDR1 and CDR2 sequences are MDHEN and SYDVKM. V lost 1 base and J lost 1; bases outside the gene matches: 11. The CDR3 has 18 residues. DNA of the CDR3: TGTGCCAGCAGTTTATTCCTAACGACCGGGACAGGGAACACTGAAGCTTTCTTT. Residues: CASSLFLTTGTGNTEAFF.

This clonotype was found many times. The V and J genes are TRBV11-2 and TRBJ2-7, with a tentative D call TRBD1 (6 bases). Trimming cost V 4 bases and J 2 bases, with 12 bases left between them. Germline V gives CDR1 SGHAT, CDR2 FQNNGV. The CDR3 sequence is 14 residues long. CDR3 bases: TGTGCCAGCAGCTCTACCCGGACAGCCTACGAGCAGTACTTC. Protein product: CASSSTRTAYEQYF.

This clonotype was counted ten times or more. The chain links TRBV27 to TRBJ2-5; weak D call: TRBD1 (6 bases). The germline V gene has CDR1 MNHEY and CDR2 SMNVEV (reference sequence). The CDR3 spans 14 residues. Between the trimmed V and J ends, which lost 5 bases and 2 bases, there was a span of 12 bases. DNA for the CDR3: TGTGCCAGCAGTAAAACAGGGAGACAAGAGACCCAGTACTTC. Translated: CASSKTGRQETQYF.

This clonotype appeared many times. The genes are TRBV19 and TRBJ1-1; D might be TRBD1 (6 bases). CDR3 size: 19 residues. From germline, CDR1 is LNHDA and CDR2 SQIVND (reference sequence). V dropped 0 bases and J dropped 6 bases, with 26 bases sitting between them. CDR3 sequence reads: CASSIDRTEWIGGDSEAFF. The CDR3 bases are TGTGCCAGTAGTATAGATAGGACAGAGTGGATCGGTGGGGACTCTGAAGCTTTCTTT.

The chain combines TRBV7-2 with TRBJ2-3, with 9 bases lining up with TRBD1. CDR3 length: 15 residues. V was pared by 5 bases and J by 3 bases, with 6 bases of the junction left unmatched. Looked up from germline, CDR1 is SGHTA and CDR2 is FQGNSA. For the CDR3, the DNA is TGTGCCAGCAGCACGGGACAGGGTACTACAGATACGCAGTATTTT. It is translated as CASSTGQGTTDTQYF.

This clonotype has a handful of counts. This chain connects TRBV24-1 to TRBJ2-3; D is perhaps TRBD1 or TRBD2 (6 bases each). Germline V gives CDR1 KGHDR, CDR2 SFDVKD. This CDR3 is built from 16 residues. The V end was cut by 1 base, the J end by 2 bases, with 12 bases between. CDR3 loop: CATSDLVGGFTDTQYF. CDR3 sequence (DNA): TGTGCCACCAGTGATTTAGTGGGGGGCTTCACAGATACGCAGTATTTT.

A word on this clonotype: The CDR3 ends on some other residue instead of the conserved phenylalanine or tryptophan, so this is likely a read error. The CDR3 loop reads CASSQGAGYTEAFL. CDR3 nucleotide sequence: TGCGCCAGCAGCCAAGGGGCGGGGTACACTGAAGCTTTCTTG. This chain connects TRBV4-1 to TRBJ1-1, with D unclear. CDR1 MGHRA and CDR2 YSYEKL come from the germline V gene. This CDR3 is 14 amino acids long. Trimming pared 1 base from V and 3 bases from J, leaving 9 bases between.

This clonotype was observed many times. This rearrangement joins TRBV19 to TRBJ1-5, with a tentative D call TRBD1 (6 bases). Germline V gene lookup returns CDR1 LNHDA and CDR2 SQIVND (reference sequence). The CDR3 loop spans 15 amino acids. V was clipped by 10 bases and J by 4 bases, with 20 bases between them. The CDR3, as DNA: TGTGCCACGACGGGGGGGGCAGGTAGGAATCAGCCCCAGCATTTT. Translating it yields CATTGGAGRNQPQHF.

Many counts were recorded for this clonotype. The J gene is TRBJ1-5, the V gene TRBV6-2 or TRBV6-3; 11 positions match TRBD1. Germline trimming cut 5 bases from V and 7 bases from J; bases unmatched to any gene: 10. The germline CDR1 and CDR2 sequences are MNHEY and SVGEGT. This CDR3 contains 16 residues. CDR3 in amino acids: CASSQFLDRGHQPQHF. The CDR3 DNA is TGTGCCAGCAGTCAATTCCTGGACAGGGGGCACCAGCCCCAGCATTTT.

This clonotype has a handful of counts. This chain uses TRBV19 with TRBJ2-2; D call uncertain. V was cut by 7 bases and J by 0 bases, with 6 bases left in between. The CDR3 is 13 amino acids. Germline assignment: CDR1 LNHDA and CDR2 SQIVND (reference sequence). The CDR3 sequence: CASTSTNTGELFF. The CDR3 bases are TGTGCCAGTACGTCCACGAACACCGGGGAGCTGTTTTTT.

This chain joins TRBV6-2 or TRBV6-3 and TRBJ2-7; D unresolved. V shed 6 bases and J shed 4 bases, with 7 bases lying between them. Germline CDR1 is MNHEY and CDR2 is SVGEGT. The CDR3 sequence is 11 residues long. For the CDR3, the DNA is TGTGCCAGCAGCTTCAAATACGAGCAGTACTTC. Translation: CASSFKYEQYF.

This clonotype was seen repeatedly, ten times or more. This sequence joins TRBV28 and TRBJ2-4, with 7 bases aligning to TRBD1. The V gene end was trimmed by 3 bases and the J gene end by 1 base; junction bases not matched to a gene: 0. Per the germline V gene, CDR1 is MDHEN and CDR2 is SYDVKM. The CDR3 sequence is 14 residues long. CDR3 amino acids: CASSLGQAKNIQYF. The CDR3 nucleotides read TGTGCCAGCAGTTTGGGACAGGCCAAAAACATTCAGTACTTC.

The rearrangement links TRBV11-1 to TRBJ2-5; 7 bases agree with TRBD1. V dropped 4 bases and J dropped 3; count of bases not matched to a gene: 17. The germline V gene encodes CDR1 SGHAT and CDR2 FQDESV (reference sequence). The CDR3 has 18 residues. CDR3: CASSYRKPPGTAKETQYF. CDR3 DNA sequence: TGTGCCAGCAGCTACCGGAAGCCGCCCGGGACAGCTAAAGAGACCCAGTACTTC.

V is TRBV28 and J is TRBJ2-7; the match to TRBD2 covers 13 bases. The junction had 9 bases not matched to a gene; V was cut back by 6 bases and J by 7 bases. Germline V CDR1 and CDR2: MDHEN, SYDVKM. The CDR3 is 15 residues long. The chain's CDR3 is CASSLGLAGVKEQYF. The CDR3 DNA is TGTGCCAGCAGCCTAGGACTAGCGGGAGTTAAAGAGCAGTACTTC.

This clonotype showed up many times. The rearrangement links TRBV20-1 to TRBJ2-7; D is uncertain. Germline CDR1 is DFQATT and CDR2 is SNEGSKA (reference sequence). Trimming stripped 2 bases from V and 6 bases from J, with 5 bases between. This CDR3 is built from 10 residues. The CDR3 loop is CSARIPEQYF. The CDR3, as DNA: TGCAGTGCTAGAATCCCCGAGCAGTACTTC.

The table lists this clonotype with many counts. V and J are TRBV2 and TRBJ2-5; 9 positions agree with TRBD1. Germline-derived CDR1 and CDR2 are SNHLY and FYNNEI. This CDR3 comprises 14 residues. The V and J ends lost 10 bases and 5 bases, in that order; junction bases with no gene match: 11. The CDR3 region is CATNPGQGSETQYF. DNA of the CDR3: TGTGCCACAAACCCGGGACAGGGCAGCGAGACCCAGTACTTC.

This clonotype appeared many times. The chain is built from TRBV2 and TRBJ2-5, with TRBD1 identical over 10 bases. With 6 bases clipped from V and 3 bases from J, the junction kept 1 base outside the gene matches. The germline CDR1 and CDR2 sequences are SNHLY and FYNNEI. This CDR3 has 13 residues. The CDR3 nucleotides are TGTGCCAGCAGGGGGACAGGGGAAGAGACCCAGTACTTC. The encoded protein is CASRGTGEETQYF. The whole variable domain, filled in from reference TRBV2 and TRBJ2-5, reads EPEVTQTPSHQVTQMGQEVILRCVPISNHLYFYWYRQILGQKVEFLVSFYNNEISEKSEIFDDQFSVERPDGSNFTLKIRSTKLEDSAMYFCASRGTGEETQYFGPGTRLLVL.

The chain employs TRBV30 and TRBJ1-1; D is uncertain. Trimming took 2 bases from V and 4 from J, leaving 8 bases between them. The CDR3 sequence is 12 residues long. The germline gives CDR1 GTSNPN, CDR2 SVGIG (reference sequence). The CDR3 region is CAWSQLVTEAFF. The DNA for the CDR3 is TGTGCCTGGAGTCAGCTGGTCACTGAAGCTTTCTTT.

The V gene is TRBV28, the J gene TRBJ2-3; perhaps TRBD1 as D (6 bases). The CDR3 is made up of 14 amino acids. V shed 5 bases and J shed 6 bases, with 15 bases lying between them. The germline gives CDR1 MDHEN, CDR2 SYDVKM. This CDR3 is CASSTTGTRDTQYF. For the CDR3, the DNA is TGTGCCAGCAGTACAACCGGGACAAGGGATACGCAGTATTTT. The full variable domain, in which reference TRBV28 and TRBJ2-3 provide the parts outside the CDR3, is DVKVTQSSRYLVKRTGEKVFLECVQDMDHENMFWYRQDPGLGLRLIYFSYDVKMKEKGDIPEGYSVSREKKERFSLILESASTNQTSMYLCASSTTGTRDTQYFGPGTRLTVL.

This clonotype was picked up many times. The CDR3 is CSVLAGGDQETQYF. Here the CDR3 DNA reads TGCAGTGTACTAGCGGGAGGGGACCAAGAGACCCAGTACTTC. The rearrangement links TRBV20-1 to TRBJ2-5; TRBD2 aligns across 13 bases. CDR1 is DFQATT and CDR2 is SNEGSKA in the germline V gene (reference sequence). The CDR3 runs to 14 residues. Trimming removed 7 bases from V and 0 bases from J; junction bases left unmatched: 2.

This clonotype has a count of ten or more. The genes are TRBV9 and TRBJ2-7, with 12 bases lining up with TRBD2. The CDR3 loop spans 17 amino acids. V dropped 3 bases and J dropped 1; count of bases not matched to a gene: 8. Germline V gene sequence: CDR1 SGDLS, CDR2 YYNGEE. The chain's CDR3 is CASSGPGLAGRSYEQYF. Here the CDR3 DNA reads TGTGCCAGCAGCGGGCCGGGACTAGCGGGCCGTTCCTACGAGCAGTACTTC.

This clonotype occurred many times. This chain joins TRBV5-1 and TRBJ1-5, with D hard to call. Germline lookup yields CDR1 SGHRS and CDR2 YFSETQ. Trimming cost V 0 bases and J 5 bases, with 6 bases left between them. The CDR3 covers 13 residues. CDR3 sequence reads: CASSLVPDQPQHF. CDR3 DNA: TGCGCCAGCAGCTTGGTCCCCGATCAGCCCCAGCATTTT.

The chain links TRBV19 to TRBJ2-6; a weak D match, TRBD1 (5 bases). The germline V gene encodes CDR1 LNHDA and CDR2 SQIVND (reference sequence). V lost 8 bases and J 0 bases, leaving 11 bases between the germline ends. The length of the CDR3 is 15 residues. CDR3 residues: CASAIQASGANVLTF. In nucleotides, the CDR3 is TGTGCCAGTGCCATACAGGCCTCTGGGGCCAACGTCCTGACTTTC.

This clonotype was seen at least ten times. This rearrangement joins TRBV7-2 to TRBJ2-7, with D hard to call. V gave up 5 bases and J gave up 5 bases, with 16 bases separating them. The CDR3 is 14 residues long. The germline V gene has CDR1 SGHTA and CDR2 FQGNSA. The CDR3 DNA reads TGTGCCAGCAGCCATGAAGTGTCCGCTGACGAGCAGTACTTC. Its protein is CASSHEVSADEQYF.

This clonotype was counted once. The chain employs TRBV6-2 or TRBV6-3 and TRBJ2-7; 7 positions match TRBD2. V gave up 0 bases and J gave up 1 base; unmatched junction bases: 12. The CDR3 extends over 18 amino acids. In germline, CDR1 is MNHEY, CDR2 SVGEGT. In DNA form, the CDR3 reads TGTGCCAGCAGTTACTCTCCTAGCGGCTCGGTATGGTCCTACGAGCAGTACTTC. It translates to CASSYSPSGSVWSYEQYF.

The chain uses TRBV7-2 and TRBJ1-1, with 7 bases fitting TRBD1. Trimming cost V 4 bases and J 0 bases; bases outside gene matches: 14. Germline CDR1 is SGHTA and CDR2 is FQGNSA. The CDR3 consists of 18 residues. As DNA, the CDR3 is TGTGCCAGCAGCTCCCACACCGTGAGGGGGCCCATGAACACTGAAGCTTTCTTT. Protein sequence: CASSSHTVRGPMNTEAFF.

This clonotype showed up many times. The gene calls are TRBV6-1 and TRBJ1-1, with D unclear. The CDR3 is made up of 14 amino acids. The ends were cut back, 1 base at V and 3 bases at J, with 9 bases in the middle. Per the germline V gene, CDR1 is MNHNS and CDR2 is SASEGT. The CDR3: CASSEVRTYTEAFF. The DNA of the CDR3 is TGTGCCAGCAGTGAAGTAAGAACATACACTGAAGCTTTCTTT.